A selection of T cell receptor beta chains follows, all from one sample in a study of shared clonotypes between healthy human individuals. Clones were sequenced by immunoSEQ multiplex PCR, and TCRdb holds only the in-frame ones, with some missing. The table has around 2.1 million clones, around 93% seen once. The sequencing sample was made of naive CD8+ T cells from PBMCs. The receptor set was obtained from a man between 18 and 35 years old in good health. Some clones in this sample may be carry-over from other donors' samples. Both conserved end residues are part of each CDR3. D genes are given only for firm matches. A row's size may be missing; if present it is once, few, many or a size class.

CDR3 protein	CDR3 DNA	D gene	V gene	clone size	J gene
CASERVLTEAFF	TGTGCCAGCGAGAGGGTTTTGACTGAAGCTTTCTTT	NA	TRBV2	NA	TRBJ1-1
CASGKIHHTGELFF	TGTGCCAGCGGGAAGATCCACCACACCGGGGAGCTGTTTTTT	NA	TRBV28	NA	TRBJ2-2
CASSLFQGLGGFSGNTIYF	TGTGCCAGCAGCTTATTTCAGGGCCTCGGGGGTTTCTCTGGAAACACCATATATTTT	NA	TRBV5-6	NA	TRBJ1-3
CASSPLGTSGTNEQFF	TGTGCCAGCAGTCCCCTGGGGACTAGCGGGACCAATGAGCAGTTCTTC	TRBD2	TRBV27	NA	TRBJ2-1
CASSVTGRNEKLFF	TGTGCCAGCAGCGTTACAGGGAGAAATGAAAAACTGTTTTTT	NA	TRBV9	NA	TRBJ1-4
CASSEKWPNEQFF	TGCGCCAGCAGTGAGAAGTGGCCGAATGAGCAGTTCTTC	NA	TRBV10-1	NA	TRBJ2-1
CAISEIPALAETDTQYF	TGTGCCATCAGTGAGATCCCGGCACTAGCGGAGACAGATACGCAGTATTTT	TRBD2	TRBV10-3	NA	TRBJ2-3
CASSPQNSGVQETQYF	TGTGCCAGCTCACCACAGAATAGCGGGGTCCAAGAGACCCAGTACTTC	TRBD2	TRBV18	NA	TRBJ2-5
CSVSGANTEAFF	TGCAGCGTTTCAGGGGCCAACACTGAAGCCTTCTTT	NA	TRBV29-1	NA	TRBJ1-1
CASSLDGYNEQFF	TGCGCCAGCAGCTTGGACGGCTACAATGAGCAGTTCTTC	NA	TRBV5-1	NA	TRBJ2-1
CASSSPRTYSYNEQFF	TGTGCCAGCAGCTCTCCTAGGACATACTCCTACAATGAGCAGTTCTTC	NA	TRBV7-9	once	TRBJ2-1
CASSSTSKLAGGAEQYF	TGTGCCAGCAGCTCGACCTCTAAATTAGCGGGAGGTGCCGAGCAGTACTTC	TRBD2	TRBV7-9	once	TRBJ2-7
CASSPLPAGYSNQPQHF	TGTGCCAGCAGCCCTTTACCTGCGGGGTATAGCAATCAGCCCCAGCATTTT	NA	TRBV27	NA	TRBJ1-5
CASSESLAVTDTQYF	TGTGCCAGCAGTGAGAGCCTAGCGGTCACAGATACGCAGTATTTT	TRBD2	TRBV2	NA	TRBJ2-3
CASRANPRGNTEAFF	TGTGCCAGCAGAGCAAACCCCAGAGGGAACACTGAAGCTTTCTTT	NA	TRBV5-6	NA	TRBJ1-1
CSVFGGGTGELFF	TGCAGCGTTTTTGGAGGGGGAACCGGGGAGCTGTTTTTT	NA	TRBV29-1	NA	TRBJ2-2
CASSRTGYDEQFF	TGCGCCAGCAGTCGGACAGGGTATGATGAGCAGTTCTTC	TRBD1	TRBV4-1	NA	TRBJ2-1
CASTNGWNGYTF	TGTGCCAGCACCAACGGGTGGAATGGCTACACCTTC	NA	TRBV27	NA	TRBJ1-2
CASSPRDRAYEQYF	TGTGCCAGCAGCCCCCGGGACCGAGCCTACGAGCAGTACTTC	NA	TRBV5-4	NA	TRBJ2-7
CASSFLNRAGGNEQFF	TGTGCCAGCAGTTTCCTAAACAGGGCCGGGGGCAATGAGCAGTTCTTC	NA	TRBV27	NA	TRBJ2-1
CASGLDGPIRGTEAFF	TGTGCTAGTGGTTTGGACGGGCCAATTCGGGGCACTGAAGCTTTCTTT	NA	TRBV12-5	NA	TRBJ1-1
CASSIGPTRYGYTF	TGTGCCAGTAGTATAGGCCCGACCCGCTATGGCTACACCTTC	NA	TRBV19	NA	TRBJ1-2
CASSPIRLAAYTGELFF	TGTGCCAGCAGCCCAATCCGACTAGCGGCCTACACCGGGGAGCTGTTTTTT	TRBD2	TRBV28	NA	TRBJ2-2
CASSLGLAGAPYEQYF	TGTGCCAGCAGCTTGGGACTAGCGGGGGCCCCTTACGAGCAGTACTTC	TRBD2	TRBV5-4	NA	TRBJ2-7
CASSLRGGTSYEQYF	TGCGCCAGCAGCTTAAGAGGGGGCACCTCCTACGAGCAGTACTTC	TRBD1	TRBV5-1	NA	TRBJ2-7
CASSGRGTEAFF	TGTGCCAGCAGTGGGCGGGGGACTGAAGCTTTCTTT	NA	TRBV6-1	few	TRBJ1-1
CASSLGFNEKLFF	TGTGCCAGCAGCTTAGGCTTCAATGAAAAACTGTTTTTT	NA	TRBV7-8	NA	TRBJ1-4
CSVGGGDRVWFEQFF	TGCAGCGTTGGGGGTGGGGACAGGGTCTGGTTTGAGCAGTTCTTC	TRBD1	TRBV29-1	NA	TRBJ2-1
CASSRGDASSYNEQFF	TGTGCCAGTAGTAGAGGGGACGCGTCCTCCTACAATGAGCAGTTCTTC	NA	TRBV19	NA	TRBJ2-1
CATLQGDGYTF	TGTGCCACACTTCAGGGGGACGGCTACACCTTC	TRBD1	TRBV5-4	NA	TRBJ1-2
CASSSTGLDTEAFF	TGTGCCAGCAGTTCTACAGGGCTGGACACTGAAGCTTTCTTT	NA	TRBV27	NA	TRBJ1-1
CASSPLWGNQPQHF	TGTGCCAGCAGCCCTCTTTGGGGCAATCAGCCCCAGCATTTT	NA	TRBV5-5	NA	TRBJ1-5
CASSPPGTDSGNTIYF	TGTGCCAGCAGTCCCCCCGGGACGGATTCTGGAAACACCATATATTTT	NA	TRBV28	NA	TRBJ1-3
CASSFHPDRGNTEAFF	TGTGCCAGCAGCTTCCATCCCGACAGGGGGAACACTGAAGCTTTCTTT	TRBD1	TRBV7-9	NA	TRBJ1-1
CASPIWGGQPQHF	TGCGCCAGCCCCATCTGGGGGGGGCAGCCCCAGCATTTT	NA	TRBV4-1	NA	TRBJ1-5
CASSPISRESTGELFF	TGTGCCAGCAGCCCGATTTCGCGGGAGAGCACCGGGGAGCTGTTTTTT	TRBD2	TRBV27	NA	TRBJ2-2
CASRVVGRRSDTEAFF	TGTGCCAGCCGTGTCGTTGGCAGACGGAGTGACACTGAAGCTTTCTTT	NA	TRBV7-9	NA	TRBJ1-1
CASSPAGGYEQYF	TGTGCCAGCAGTCCCGCCGGGGGGTACGAGCAGTACTTC	TRBD2	TRBV27	NA	TRBJ2-7
CASSVRTGEETQYF	TGTGCCAGCAGCGTTCGGACGGGGGAAGAGACCCAGTACTTC	NA	TRBV9	NA	TRBJ2-5
CASSWGTPSENGYTF	TGTGCCAGCAGCTGGGGGACCCCTTCCGAAAATGGCTACACCTTC	NA	TRBV6-6	NA	TRBJ1-2
CSVEDPYRGNTEAFF	TGCAGCGTTGAAGATCCATATAGGGGGAACACTGAAGCTTTCTTT	NA	TRBV29-1	NA	TRBJ1-1
CASSPGTGEETQYF	TGTGCCAGCAGCCCCGGGACAGGGGAAGAGACCCAGTACTTC	TRBD1	TRBV6-6	NA	TRBJ2-5
CASSHDRDNPTDTQYF	TGTGCCAGCAGCCATGATCGGGACAACCCCACAGATACGCAGTATTTT	NA	TRBV7-6	NA	TRBJ2-3
CASSVYSSYEQYF	TGTGCCAGCAGTGTTTACAGCTCCTACGAGCAGTACTTC	NA	TRBV6-1	NA	TRBJ2-7
CASSLPRDTGELFF	TGTGCCAGCAGTTTGCCGCGGGACACCGGGGAGCTGTTTTTT	NA	TRBV28	NA	TRBJ2-2
CSVEWYSGISYNEQFF	TGCAGCGTTGAATGGTATAGCGGGATCTCCTACAATGAGCAGTTCTTC	TRBD2	TRBV29-1	NA	TRBJ2-1
CASRQYVAGNYGYTF	TGTGCCAGCAGACAATACGTGGCAGGGAACTATGGCTACACCTTC	NA	TRBV6-5	NA	TRBJ1-2
CASSPRSANYGYTF	TGCGCCAGCAGCCCTAGGTCCGCTAACTATGGCTACACCTTC	NA	TRBV4-1	NA	TRBJ1-2
CASSQDFATSGYNEQFF	TGCGCCAGCAGCCAAGATTTCGCGACTAGCGGATACAATGAGCAGTTCTTC	TRBD2	TRBV4-3	NA	TRBJ2-1
CASSYSSGAAQAFF	TGTGCCAGCAGTTACTCTTCGGGGGCGGCCCAAGCTTTCTTT	NA	TRBV6-6	NA	TRBJ1-1
CASRGVGRGLAVSYEQYF	TGTGCCAGCAGGGGTGTGGGCAGGGGTCTAGCGGTCTCCTACGAGCAGTACTTC	NA	TRBV28	NA	TRBJ2-7
CASSLAGVNTEAFF	TGTGCCAGCAGCTTAGCAGGGGTCAACACTGAAGCTTTCTTT	NA	TRBV7-9	NA	TRBJ1-1
CASSQLQGRAFF	TGCGCCAGCAGCCAACTACAGGGGCGGGCTTTCTTT	TRBD1	TRBV4-1	NA	TRBJ1-1